The source of this T cell receptor (beta chain) is a study of T-cell reconstitution after alpha-beta-depleted transplantation in children. This CDR3 has 17 residues. CDR1 is SGHRS and CDR2 is YFSETQ in the germline V gene. The ends lost 0 bases at V and 2 bases at J; junction bases unmatched: 3. This clonotype has a handful of counts. TCRbeta library preparation incorporated unique molecular identifiers. In TCRdb, the PCR reads were re-called with MiXCR into one record per CDR3 protein. The profile shows nearly 550,000 distinct CDR3 sequences, around 19% of them singletons. The sample consisted of PBMCs from the stem cell graft donor, taken from the stem cell graft. The TCR originated in a human donor who donated a stem cell graft to a child with acute lymphoblastic leukemia. This chain joins TRBV5-1 and TRBJ1-3; 12 nucleotides line up with TRBD1. CDR3 in amino acids: CASSLDGTGGPGNTIYF. The CDR3 bases are TGCGCCAGCAGCTTGGATGGGACAGGGGGCCCTGGAAACACCATATATTTT. Complete variable domain (other parts from reference TRBV5-1 and TRBJ1-3): KAGVTQTPRYLIKTRGQQVTLSCSPISGHRSVSWYQQTPGQGLQFLFEYFSETQRNKGNFPGRFSGRQFSNSRSEMNVSTLELGDSALYLCASSLDGTGGPGNTIYFGEGSWLTVV.